These T cell receptor beta chains were read from a single sample in a study of CD8 T cells in ankylosing spondylitis. TCRdb analysed the 5' RACE reads with MiXCR anew, one entry per CDR3 protein. The sample consists of 200,000 to 250,000 distinct CDR3 sequences, about 10% of them appearing once. The source material was blood, either unsorted or a sorted T cell fraction (not recorded which). The receptors were sampled from a male donor with ankylosing spondylitis or in good health (not recorded which). The CDR3 runs from the conserved cysteine through the conserved F or W. Fields, in order: CDR3 protein, CDR3 DNA, D gene, J gene, V gene, clone size. The D gene is left open where the match is weak. Size is stated for part of the rows, as once, few or many counts, or as a class when the clone is expanded.

cdr3_aa: CASSLRVHSPLHF; cdr3_nt: TGTGCCAGCAGCTTGCGAGTCCACTCACCCCTCCACTTT; d_call: -; j_call: TRBJ1-6; v_call: TRBV7-2; clone_size: -
cdr3_aa: CASGNGRQAVHF; cdr3_nt: TGTGCCAGCGGCAACGGACGGCAGGCTGTACATTTT; d_call: -; j_call: TRBJ1-5; v_call: TRBV7-9; clone_size: -
cdr3_aa: CASGMWANYGYTF; cdr3_nt: TGTGCCAGCGGCATGTGGGCTAACTATGGCTACACCTTC; d_call: -; j_call: TRBJ1-2; v_call: TRBV2; clone_size: few
cdr3_aa: CASSPQVVSYNEQFF; cdr3_nt: TGTGCCAGCAGCCCACAGGTTGTGTCCTACAATGAGCAGTTCTTC; d_call: -; j_call: TRBJ2-1; v_call: TRBV12-3/TRBV12-4; clone_size: -
cdr3_aa: CASSLGLAGGLNEQFF; cdr3_nt: TGTGCCAGCAGCCTTGGACTAGCGGGGGGACTTAATGAGCAGTTCTTC; d_call: TRBD2; j_call: TRBJ2-1; v_call: TRBV14; clone_size: many
cdr3_aa: CSASYRGEEQYF; cdr3_nt: TGCAGTGCTAGCTACAGGGGTGAGGAGCAGTACTTC; d_call: TRBD1; j_call: TRBJ2-7; v_call: TRBV20-1; clone_size: many
cdr3_aa: CASSKEQGAGETQYF; cdr3_nt: TGTGCCAGCAGCAAGGAGCAGGGGGCGGGAGAGACCCAGTACTTC; d_call: TRBD1; j_call: TRBJ2-5; v_call: TRBV6-6; clone_size: many
cdr3_aa: CASSPRDSHNEQFF; cdr3_nt: TGTGCCAGCAGCCCTCGGGACTCCCACAATGAGCAGTTCTTC; d_call: -; j_call: TRBJ2-1; v_call: TRBV7-9; clone_size: -
cdr3_aa: CASSPTRGNTEAFF; cdr3_nt: TGTGCCAGCAGTCCGACAAGGGGAAACACTGAAGCTTTCTTT; d_call: -; j_call: TRBJ1-1; v_call: TRBV27; clone_size: -
cdr3_aa: CASNSIAPNEKLFF; cdr3_nt: TGTGCCAGCAACTCGATCGCGCCGAATGAAAAACTGTTTTTT; d_call: -; j_call: TRBJ1-4; v_call: TRBV11-2; clone_size: few
cdr3_aa: CSAGEDLAKNIQYF; cdr3_nt: TGCAGCGCAGGGGAGGATCTAGCCAAAAACATTCAGTACTTC; d_call: -; j_call: TRBJ2-4; v_call: TRBV20-1; clone_size: many
cdr3_aa: CASKPDTHPEAFF; cdr3_nt: TGCGCCAGCAAACCCGACACCCACCCTGAAGCTTTCTTT; d_call: -; j_call: TRBJ1-1; v_call: TRBV5-1; clone_size: many
cdr3_aa: CASRAVGGLNTQYF; cdr3_nt: TGTGCCAGCAGGGCAGTAGGAGGTTTGAATACGCAGTATTTT; d_call: -; j_call: TRBJ2-3; v_call: TRBV28; clone_size: -
cdr3_aa: CASSFRTANTGELFF; cdr3_nt: TGTGCCAGCAGCTTCAGGACAGCAAACACCGGGGAGCTGTTTTTT; d_call: -; j_call: TRBJ2-2; v_call: TRBV5-5; clone_size: few
cdr3_aa: CASSAFRDSTYGYTF; cdr3_nt: TGTGCCAGTAGTGCGTTCCGGGACAGCACATATGGCTACACCTTC; d_call: TRBD1; j_call: TRBJ1-2; v_call: TRBV19; clone_size: few
cdr3_aa: CSVAGAGNQPQHF; cdr3_nt: TGCAGCGTTGCGGGGGCTGGCAATCAGCCCCAGCATTTT; d_call: -; j_call: TRBJ1-5; v_call: TRBV29-1; clone_size: few
cdr3_aa: CASSFLVADTQYF; cdr3_nt: TGTGCCAGCAGCTTTCTAGTTGCAGATACGCAGTATTTT; d_call: -; j_call: TRBJ2-3; v_call: TRBV7-7; clone_size: -
cdr3_aa: CASSLVLGSPEAFF; cdr3_nt: TGTGCCAGCAGCTTAGTTTTAGGAAGCCCTGAAGCTTTCTTT; d_call: -; j_call: TRBJ1-1; v_call: TRBV7-9; clone_size: many
cdr3_aa: CASSPSGSSGIRDTQYF; cdr3_nt: TGTGCCAGCAGCCCATCCGGATCTAGCGGAATCAGAGATACGCAGTATTTT; d_call: TRBD2; j_call: TRBJ2-3; v_call: TRBV7-9; clone_size: few
cdr3_aa: CAISGQGNSYEQYF; cdr3_nt: TGTGCCATCAGTGGACAGGGCAACTCCTACGAGCAGTACTTC; d_call: TRBD1; j_call: TRBJ2-7; v_call: TRBV10-3; clone_size: many
cdr3_aa: CATQVGSSYNEQFF; cdr3_nt: TGTGCCACCCAGGTGGGAAGCTCCTACAATGAGCAGTTCTTC; d_call: -; j_call: TRBJ2-1; v_call: TRBV24-1; clone_size: -
cdr3_aa: CSVEGTPNLSYTF; cdr3_nt: TGCAGCGTTGAAGGGACACCCAACCTGTCCTACACCTTC; d_call: -; j_call: TRBJ1-2; v_call: TRBV29-1; clone_size: many
cdr3_aa: CASSPSGGKGDTQYF; cdr3_nt: TGTGCCAGCTCACCATCAGGAGGCAAAGGGGATACGCAGTATTTT; d_call: -; j_call: TRBJ2-3; v_call: TRBV18; clone_size: -
cdr3_aa: CSARDRQGARSYNEQFF; cdr3_nt: TGCAGTGCTAGAGATCGACAGGGGGCCCGCTCCTACAATGAGCAGTTCTTC; d_call: TRBD1; j_call: TRBJ2-1; v_call: TRBV20-1; clone_size: many
cdr3_aa: CASSYRDSTGELFF; cdr3_nt: TGTGCCAGCAGTTACAGGGATTCCACCGGGGAGCTGTTTTTT; d_call: -; j_call: TRBJ2-2; v_call: TRBV12-3/TRBV12-4; clone_size: many
cdr3_aa: CASSFRGRVDQPQHF; cdr3_nt: TGTGCCAGCAGTTTCAGGGGGCGAGTTGACCAGCCCCAGCATTTT; d_call: TRBD1; j_call: TRBJ1-5; v_call: TRBV28; clone_size: many
cdr3_aa: CATSRDPDRDTEAFF; cdr3_nt: TGTGCCACCAGCAGAGATCCCGACAGGGACACTGAAGCTTTCTTT; d_call: TRBD1; j_call: TRBJ1-1; v_call: TRBV15; clone_size: many
cdr3_aa: CASSLFTGGGETQYF; cdr3_nt: TGTGCCAGCAGTTTATTTACAGGGGGGGGAGAGACCCAGTACTTC; d_call: -; j_call: TRBJ2-5; v_call: TRBV27; clone_size: -
cdr3_aa: CASRNRGLTEAFF; cdr3_nt: TGTGCCAGCAGAAACAGGGGACTCACTGAAGCTTTCTTT; d_call: TRBD1; j_call: TRBJ1-1; v_call: TRBV6-1; clone_size: many
cdr3_aa: CASSFMGYNEQFF; cdr3_nt: TGTGCCAGCAGCTTTATGGGGTACAATGAGCAGTTCTTC; d_call: -; j_call: TRBJ2-1; v_call: TRBV11-2; clone_size: -
cdr3_aa: CASSTSGAPQYF; cdr3_nt: TGTGCCAGCTCAACCTCCGGGGCCCCTCAGTATTTT; d_call: -; j_call: TRBJ2-3; v_call: TRBV18; clone_size: -
cdr3_aa: CSARRTSGGSHPEQFF; cdr3_nt: TGCAGTGCTAGGAGGACTAGCGGGGGCTCCCACCCTGAGCAGTTCTTC; d_call: TRBD2; j_call: TRBJ2-1; v_call: TRBV20-1; clone_size: many
cdr3_aa: CASSRLAGGPSISDTQYF; cdr3_nt: TGTGCCAGCAGCCGGTTAGCGGGAGGGCCGAGCATTTCGGATACGCAGTATTTT; d_call: TRBD2; j_call: TRBJ2-3; v_call: TRBV28; clone_size: few
cdr3_aa: CSASGRSSDTQYF; cdr3_nt: TGCAGTGCTAGTGGCCGTAGCTCAGATACGCAGTATTTT; d_call: -; j_call: TRBJ2-3; v_call: TRBV20-1; clone_size: many
cdr3_aa: CASSLVAGAYQPQHF; cdr3_nt: TGTGCCAGCAGCTTAGTGGCAGGGGCATATCAGCCCCAGCATTTT; d_call: -; j_call: TRBJ1-5; v_call: TRBV7-2; clone_size: many
cdr3_aa: CSAEPTGTSGDTQYF; cdr3_nt: TGCAGTGCCGAACCCACCGGGACTAGCGGGGATACGCAGTATTTT; d_call: TRBD2; j_call: TRBJ2-3; v_call: TRBV20-1; clone_size: many